This T cell receptor (beta chain) was captured in a study of identifying expanded T cells in peripheral blood. A word on this clone: The antigen remains undetermined.

Whole-study results and caveats: Roughly 1.2 clones differed between technical replicates, versus around 16 and 19 over time.

The assay was immunoSEQ multiplex PCR, and TCRdb's table has in-frame clones only and misses some. The table shows tens of thousands of clones, with approximately 85% occurring only once. Germline V gene lookup returns CDR1 ENHRY and CDR2 SYGVKD. This CDR3 comprises 14 residues. The J segment lost 5 bases and the V segment lost 6 bases, leaving 5 bases of the junction unmatched. This TCR was sampled from a person aged 18-69 years in good health. Sample: blood. The chain links TRBV10-3 to TRBJ2-2, with 8 bases matching TRBD1. The CDR3 DNA reads TGTGCCATCAGGACACAGGGGGAAACCGGGGAGCTGTTTTTT. Amino acids: CAIRTQGETGELFF.